One and the same sample provided the 22 T cell receptor beta chains below, sequenced in a study of blood T cells in healthy people across ages. A second PCR, run for about 6 to 11 cycles, used a sample-barcoded 5' primer plus a J-beta primer mix. TCRdb redid the calling of the 5' RACE reads with MiXCR, one entry per CDR3 protein. Among about 380,000 distinct CDR3 sequences listed, more than 45% were seen once. Sequenced input: blood. Every receptor here comes from a man aged 55 to 70 in good health.

This clonotype came up many times. The genes are TRBV28 and TRBJ2-5; 7 nucleotides line up with TRBD1. There are 14 residues in the CDR3. Germline V gene data show CDR1 as MDHEN and CDR2 as SYDVKM. Trimming took 6 bases from V and 5 from J; bases not matched to a gene: 9. This CDR3 is CASRAGGSKETQYF. The CDR3 coding sequence is TGTGCCAGCAGGGCAGGGGGATCGAAGGAGACCCAGTACTTC.

The J gene is TRBJ1-2, the V gene TRBV20-1, with D possibly TRBD1 on 6 matching bases. The germline V gene has CDR1 DFQATT and CDR2 SNEGSKA (reference sequence). The CDR3 length is 13 residues. V shed 0 bases and J shed 5 bases, with 10 bases lying between them. The CDR3, as DNA: TGCAGTGCTAGAGATCTCAGGGGATATGGCTACACCTTC. Its protein product is CSARDLRGYGYTF.

The chain uses TRBV4-2 and TRBJ2-2; D may be TRBD2 (5 bases). CDR1 and CDR2 from the germline V gene are LGHNA and YNFKEQ. This CDR3 has 16 residues. The V end was cut by 4 bases, the J end by 1 base, with 13 bases between. As DNA, the CDR3 is TGTGCCAGCAGCCCCGCAGGACTCTTGAACACCGGGGAGCTGTTTTTT. This encodes CASSPAGLLNTGELFF.

The CDR3 nucleotides read TGCGCCAGCAGGGACAGCAGCACAGATACGCAGTATTTT. Translated, it gives CASRDSSTDTQYF. The chain recombines TRBV5-1 with TRBJ2-3; possibly TRBD1 for D (6 bases). Germline V gene data show CDR1 as SGHRS and CDR2 as YFSETQ. The CDR3 runs to 13 residues. Trimming took off 5 bases at V and 0 bases at J, with 7 bases between the two ends.

Ten or more counts support this clonotype. The CDR3 DNA reads TGCAGTGCTGCCGGGGGACTAGCGGGAGCGTACGAGCAGTACTTC. This gives the protein CSAAGGLAGAYEQYF. The V and J genes are TRBV20-1 and TRBJ2-7, with 14 positions matching TRBD2. Germline loops: CDR1 DFQATT, CDR2 SNEGSKA (reference sequence). The CDR3 is 15 residues long. V trimming: 5 bases; J trimming: 4 bases; junction bases outside the gene matches: 7.

In nucleotides, the CDR3 is TGCAGTGCTAGAGATAAGGATTACTGGACCTACGAGCAGTACTTC. It encodes CSARDKDYWTYEQYF. This rearrangement joins TRBV20-1 to TRBJ2-7; D uncertain. The CDR3 has 15 amino acids. Germline V lookup: CDR1 DFQATT, CDR2 SNEGSKA (reference sequence). V dropped 0 bases and J dropped 2 bases, with 14 bases sitting between them.

The CDR3: CASGSTGLREKLFF. In DNA form, the CDR3 reads TGTGCCAGCGGGTCGACAGGGCTGCGCGAAAAACTGTTTTTT. This chain uses TRBV6-6 with TRBJ1-4; TRBD1 agrees at 7 bases. Unmatched junction bases numbered 11, after V lost 8 bases and J lost 8 bases. CDR1 and CDR2 (germline): MNHNY, SVGAGI (reference sequence). The CDR3 spans 14 residues.

This clonotype was counted a few times. The rearrangement joins TRBV6-4 to TRBJ2-3; D is possibly TRBD2 (5 bases). Per the germline V gene, CDR1 is MRHNA and CDR2 is SNTAGT. Trimming removed 2 bases from V and 6 bases from J, with 12 bases in between. The CDR3 spans 14 residues. CDR3 coding DNA: TGTGCCAGCAGTGACGGCGGCCGGAGGGATACGCAGTATTTT. As protein: CASSDGGRRDTQYF.

This chain joins TRBV7-2 and TRBJ2-7, with TRBD2 identical over 7 bases. Per the germline V gene, CDR1 is SGHTA and CDR2 is FQGNSA. The CDR3 has 15 residues. V gave up 5 bases and J gave up 3 bases; unmatched junction bases: 10. The DNA for the CDR3 is TGTGCCAGCAGCGCTACGGGGGGTAGTGGCTACGAGCAGTACTTC. Translation gives CASSATGGSGYEQYF.

The rearrangement joins TRBV20-1 to TRBJ2-5, with D unclear. The CDR3 length is 11 residues. CDR1 is DFQATT and CDR2 is SNEGSKA in the germline V gene (reference sequence). Trimming cost V 5 bases and J 1 base, with 5 bases left between them. The CDR3 region has the DNA TGCAGTGCTCCAGTCCAAGAGACCCAGTACTTC. Protein sequence: CSAPVQETQYF.

This clonotype was counted only a few times. The chain couples TRBV5-5 to TRBJ2-7; D call uncertain. Germline values: CDR1 SGHKS, CDR2 YYEKEE (reference sequence). V was clipped by 0 bases and J by 6 bases, with 10 bases between them. This CDR3 has 13 amino acids. CDR3 amino acids: CASSLGLTGEQYF. CDR3 DNA sequence: TGTGCCAGCAGCTTGGGGCTTACGGGCGAGCAGTACTTC. Combining the CDR3 with reference TRBV5-5 and TRBJ2-7 gives the whole variable domain DAGVTQSPTHLIKTRGQQVTLRCSPISGHKSVSWYQQVLGQGPQFIFQYYEKEERGRGNFPDRFSARQFPNYSSELNVNALLLGDSALYLCASSLGLTGEQYFGPGTRLTVT.

This sequence joins TRBV20-1 and TRBJ2-1; 12 nucleotides agree with TRBD2. Unmatched junction bases numbered 8, after V lost 0 bases and J lost 8 bases. Germline V lookup: CDR1 DFQATT, CDR2 SNEGSKA (reference sequence). This CDR3 has 16 residues. The CDR3 sequence: CSARDLASGRVDEQFF. The CDR3 coding sequence is TGCAGTGCTAGAGATTTGGCTAGCGGGAGGGTCGATGAGCAGTTCTTC.

This clonotype was seen only a few times. This CDR3 is CASSQEPVMGEQYF. The DNA for the CDR3 is TGCGCCAGCAGCCAAGAACCGGTAATGGGGGAGCAGTACTTC. The gene calls are TRBV4-3 and TRBJ2-7; D is undetermined. Trimming took 0 bases from V and 7 from J, leaving 13 bases between them. This CDR3 has 14 amino acids. The germline V gene has CDR1 LGHNA and CDR2 YSLEER.

V usage is TRBV12-3 or TRBV12-4 and J usage is TRBJ1-2, with 11 bases fitting TRBD1. The CDR3 runs to 17 residues. The ends lost 4 bases at V and 3 bases at J; junction bases unmatched: 10. The CDR3, as DNA: TGTGCCAGCAGTTCCTCCGGGACAGGGGGAACCTACTATGGCTACACCTTC. Its translation: CASSSSGTGGTYYGYTF.

The chain combines TRBV20-1 with TRBJ2-7; TRBD2 agrees at 12 bases. CDR3 size: 16 residues. Trimming removed 1 base from V and 0 bases from J; junction bases left unmatched: 4. Germline values: CDR1 DFQATT, CDR2 SNEGSKA (reference sequence). CDR3 protein: CSARGGLAGPSYEQYF. The CDR3 DNA reads as TGCAGTGCTAGAGGAGGACTAGCGGGGCCCTCCTACGAGCAGTACTTC.

This clonotype was observed a few times. V usage is TRBV20-1 and J usage is TRBJ1-3, with a possible D match to TRBD1 (6 bases). The CDR3 is made up of 14 amino acids. Trimming removed 6 bases at V and 0 bases at J, with 12 bases between. Germline CDR1 DFQATT, CDR2 SNEGSKA (reference sequence). CDR3 DNA sequence: TGCAGTGCCTGGTGGGGGCCCTCTGGAAACACCATATATTTT. It yields the protein CSAWWGPSGNTIYF.

The rearrangement uses TRBV7-2 and TRBJ2-1, with 8 bases identical to TRBD2. From germline, CDR1 is SGHTA and CDR2 FQGNSA. The CDR3 loop spans 15 amino acids. J was trimmed by 9 bases and V by 5 bases; bases with no gene match: 12. The CDR3 nucleotides are TGTGCCAGCAGCATAGGCCGAGCGGGGGTTGGTGAGCAGTTCTTC. Translated: CASSIGRAGVGEQFF.

This sequence joins TRBV9 and TRBJ2-5, with a tentative D call TRBD2 (6 bases). This CDR3 is 16 amino acids long. CDR1 is SGDLS, CDR2 YYNGEE, per germline. With 0 bases removed from V and 0 bases from J, the gap between germline ends came to 12 bases. The CDR3 sequence is CASSVGWRDYQETQYF. The DNA for the CDR3 is TGTGCCAGCAGCGTAGGCTGGCGGGATTACCAAGAGACCCAGTACTTC.

The gene calls are TRBV25-1 and TRBJ1-4; 7 bases match TRBD1. This CDR3 spans 16 amino acids. CDR1 and CDR2 from the germline V gene are MGHDK and SYGVNS. The junction had 7 bases not matched to a gene; V was cut back by 6 bases and J by 0 bases. The CDR3 coding sequence is TGTGCCAGCAGACCAGACAGGGAAGCAACTAATGAAAAACTGTTTTTT. This sequence encodes CASRPDREATNEKLFF.

The chain is built from TRBV20-1 and TRBJ2-4, with a tentative D call TRBD1 (7 bases). The end of the DNA is better explained by TRBJ2-5, so the J call may be wrong. This CDR3 contains 15 residues. The germline gives CDR1 DFQATT, CDR2 SNEGSKA (reference sequence). The DNA of the CDR3 is TGCAGTGCTAGTCGACAGGGAGGCCCCTGGGAGACCCAGTACTTC. As protein: CSASRQGGPWETQYF.

The rearrangement uses TRBV28 and TRBJ2-7; no clear D gene. The J call may be incorrect, as the DNA end agrees better with TRBJ2-5. The CDR3 covers 16 residues. Germline assignment: CDR1 MDHEN and CDR2 SYDVKM. The CDR3 coding sequence is TGTGCCAGCAGCCTCCCCGGTTTGGACCCTTCAGAGACCCAGTACTTC. This sequence encodes CASSLPGLDPSETQYF.

The chain joins TRBV5-1 to TRBJ2-1; no definite D call. Germline CDR1 SGHRS, CDR2 YFSETQ. The CDR3 is made up of 13 amino acids. V shed 4 bases and J shed 6 bases, with 11 bases lying between them. The CDR3 here is CASSPEGLNEQFF. In DNA form, the CDR3 reads TGCGCCAGCAGCCCTGAAGGGCTCAATGAGCAGTTCTTC.